This TCR beta chain was sequenced during a study of vaccination and CD4 T cells after COVID-19. TCRdb reprocessed the PCR reads via MiXCR and lists one record per CDR3 protein. Found here are about 19,000 distinct CDR3 sequences, approximately 65% of them singletons; the top ten hold approximately 1%. Overall study findings and caveats: Within the convalescent patients, spike mono-reactivity was found in 304 of 307 vaccine-specific clones.

On this clonotype itself: No antigen is known for it.

The sample in question was CD4+ T cells from blood, obtained before SARS-CoV-2 vaccination. The TCR comes from a human donor who had recovered from COVID-19.

CDR3 sequence reads: CSARIGTSGFYEQYF. In nucleotides, the CDR3 is TGCAGTGCTAGAATAGGGACTAGCGGTTTCTACGAGCAGTACTTC. The V call is TRBV20-1, the J call TRBJ2-7, with TRBD2 matching 11 bases. After removal of 2 bases from V and 3 bases from J, the junction contained 6 bases not matched to a gene. Per the germline V gene, CDR1 is DFQATT and CDR2 is SNEGSKA (reference sequence). This CDR3 has 15 amino acids.